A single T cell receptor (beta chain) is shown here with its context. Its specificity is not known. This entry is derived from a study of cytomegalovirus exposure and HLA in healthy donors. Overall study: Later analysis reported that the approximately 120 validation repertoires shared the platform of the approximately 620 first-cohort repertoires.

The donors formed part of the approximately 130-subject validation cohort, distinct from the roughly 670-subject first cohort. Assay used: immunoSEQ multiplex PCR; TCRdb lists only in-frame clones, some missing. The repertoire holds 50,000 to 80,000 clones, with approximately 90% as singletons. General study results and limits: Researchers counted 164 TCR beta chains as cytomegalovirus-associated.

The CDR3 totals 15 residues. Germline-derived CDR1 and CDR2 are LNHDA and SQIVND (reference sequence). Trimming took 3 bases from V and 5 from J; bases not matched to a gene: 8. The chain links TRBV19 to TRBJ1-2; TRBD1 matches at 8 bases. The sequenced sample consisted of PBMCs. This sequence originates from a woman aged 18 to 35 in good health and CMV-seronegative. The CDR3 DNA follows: TGTGCCAGTAGTATTCCGCCGGGACAGGAGTATGGCTACACCTTC. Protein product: CASSIPPGQEYGYTF.